The entry that follows covers one T cell receptor (beta chain) sequence. Trimming pared 6 bases from V and 2 bases from J, leaving 17 bases between. The CDR3 extends over 16 amino acids. Germline CDR1 is MNHNY and CDR2 is SVGAGI (reference sequence). This sample is drawn from a study of blood T cell repertoires in COVID-19. Original methodology: Reference gene primers were amplified, and this amplification served to estimate nucleated cell counts. The repertoire was sequenced with immunoSEQ multiplex PCR; TCRdb's copy has only in-frame clones and lacks some. From that table come the V and J calls and clone size; the DNA was used to work out D and trimming. Of around 250,000 clones in the sample, about 80% were seen once.

The sequencing input was peripheral blood. This chain joins TRBV6-6 and TRBJ1-5; D not certain. The receptor comes from a man aged 50 to 59 with active or convalescent COVID-19. CDR3 protein: CASRQKGLKGNQPQHF. In DNA form, the CDR3 reads TGTGCCAGCAGACAAAAAGGACTGAAGGGCAATCAGCCCCAGCATTTT.